The 27 T cell receptor beta chains given below trace back to one sample, sequenced in a study of T-cell reconstitution after alpha-beta-depleted transplantation in children (dated by TCRdb to 2016 to 2017). In light of the paper, this sample's treatment or condition label describes: allogeneic hematopoietic cell transplantation with graft depleted of TCRalphabeta T cells and CD19 B cells. Receptors were amplified or captured by PCR. TCRdb names Illumina HiSeq 2500 as the instrument used. TCR libraries were prepared with molecular barcoding, using unique molecular identifiers to normalize TCRbeta repertoire quantification. TCRdb cleaned the public reads at Q25 with fastp, built clones with MiXCR and kept in-frame beta chains. Each CDR3 protein gets just one entry, which takes the most common genes and DNA from the rows behind it. This sample holds around 700,000 distinct CDR3 sequences; around 14% were observed only once. In total, the top ten clones hold 0.79% of the sample.

This material consisted of PBMCs, taken before TCRalphabeta/CD19-depleted stem cell transplant. All receptors come from a girl aged 2-10 years with congenital amegakaryocytic thrombocytopenia, due to receive a stem cell transplant.

This clonotype was observed at least ten times. The CDR3 reads CASNSDGPTGELFF. CDR3 in DNA: TGTGCCAGCAACTCGGACGGGCCCACCGGGGAGCTGTTTTTT. The V and J genes are TRBV12-3 or TRBV12-4 and TRBJ2-2; D remains unclear. There are 14 residues in the CDR3. Trimming removed 7 bases at V and 4 bases at J, with 13 bases between.

This clonotype was seen once. The chain has TRBV19 and TRBJ1-1; possible D gene TRBD1, 5 bases. V dropped 3 bases and J dropped 1 base, with 15 bases sitting between them. This CDR3 contains 16 residues. Germline V lookup: CDR1 LNHDA, CDR2 SQIVND (reference sequence). CDR3 sequence reads: CASSMPVWGENTEAFF. The CDR3, as DNA: TGTGCCAGTAGTATGCCGGTCTGGGGGGAGAACACTGAAGCTTTCTTT.

This clonotype came up a few times. The chain is built from TRBV7-9 and TRBJ2-7, with D tentatively TRBD2 (6 bases). This CDR3 is built from 14 residues. Trimming stripped 3 bases from V and 2 bases from J, with 11 bases between. From germline, CDR1 is SEHNR and CDR2 FQNEAQ (reference sequence). CDR3 region: CASSLTGLTYEQYF. In nucleotides, the CDR3 is TGTGCCAGCAGCTTGACGGGACTTACCTACGAGCAGTACTTC.

This clonotype was counted at least ten times. One junction end does not reproduce the germline sequence, and a read error may be involved. The chain is built from TRBV2 and TRBJ2-7, with D perhaps matching TRBD1 (5 bases). The CDR3 extends over 12 amino acids. CDR1 is SNHLY and CDR2 is FYNNEI in the germline V gene. CDR3 nucleotides: TGTGCCAGCAGTGGGACAACTCCATTCCCTCTCTTC. Amino acids: CASSGTTPFPLF.

The chain employs TRBV29-1 and TRBJ2-2, with 7 positions matching TRBD1. V lost 7 bases, J lost 6 bases, and 8 bases stayed unmatched. Germline V gene sequence: CDR1 SQVTM, CDR2 ANQGSEA. The CDR3 has 13 residues. CDR3 region: CSAGDSSAGELFF. The CDR3 DNA sequence: TGCAGCGCTGGGGACAGCTCCGCCGGGGAGCTGTTTTTT.

This rearrangement joins TRBV29-1 to TRBJ1-3; D gene unclear. Germline values: CDR1 SQVTM, CDR2 ANQGSEA. CDR3 length: 14 amino acids. Trimming removed 5 bases at V and 0 bases at J, with 11 bases between. This CDR3 reads CSVKESFSGNTIYF. In DNA form, the CDR3 reads TGCAGCGTTAAGGAGAGCTTCTCTGGAAACACCATATATTTT.

This clonotype was seen ten or more times. The gene calls are TRBV7-3 and TRBJ1-1; D not resolved. This CDR3 is built from 12 residues. V lost 8 bases and J 1 base, leaving 8 bases between the germline ends. Germline CDR1 and CDR2: SGHTA and FQGTGA. The CDR3 nucleotides read TGTGCCAGCGAGACGTGGAACACTGAAGCTTTCTTT. Translated: CASETWNTEAFF.

The chain employs TRBV7-8 and TRBJ2-3; TRBD2 agrees at 12 bases. This CDR3 spans 17 amino acids. CDR1 is SGHVS, CDR2 FQNEAQ, per germline. V dropped 0 bases and J dropped 7; count of bases not matched to a gene: 8. The CDR3 sequence: CASSLAQTSGRSHTQYF. The DNA for the CDR3 is TGTGCCAGCAGCTTAGCCCAGACTAGCGGGAGATCACATACGCAGTATTTT.

This clonotype appeared a few times. The chain links TRBV12-3 or TRBV12-4 to TRBJ2-1; D possibly corresponds to TRBD2 (5 bases). This CDR3 contains 15 residues. V gave up 7 bases and J gave up 8 bases, with 21 bases separating them. The CDR3 region has the DNA TGTGCCAGCAACCTAGGGAGCCCCCGGACCCATGAGCAGTTCTTC. It is translated as CASNLGSPRTHEQFF.

The genes are TRBV12-3 or TRBV12-4 and TRBJ2-1; 16 nucleotides agree with TRBD2. With V trimmed by 6 bases and J by 0 bases, 8 bases remained unmatched. The CDR3 sequence is 19 residues long. For the CDR3, the DNA is TGTGCCAGCAGGCTAGGGGGACTAGCGGGAGGGGACTCCTACAATGAGCAGTTCTTC. Encoded protein: CASRLGGLAGGDSYNEQFF.

The chain carries TRBV2 and TRBJ2-2; 7 nucleotides align to TRBD1. The CDR3 is 15 amino acids. Trimming removed 7 bases from V and 0 bases from J; junction bases left unmatched: 5. From germline, CDR1 is SNHLY and CDR2 FYNNEI. As DNA, the CDR3 is TGTGCCAGCATAAAGCAGGGGGCGAACACCGGGGAGCTGTTTTTT. This encodes CASIKQGANTGELFF.

This clonotype was observed many times. This chain links TRBV5-1 with TRBJ1-5, with D unresolved. The CDR3 has 13 amino acids. The germline V gene has CDR1 SGHRS and CDR2 YFSETQ. V shed 1 base and J shed 2 bases, with 4 bases lying between them. The CDR3 coding sequence is TGCGCCAGCAGCTTGATTGGCAATCAGCCCCAGCATTTT. This translates into CASSLIGNQPQHF.

The chain couples TRBV12-3 or TRBV12-4 to TRBJ2-7; 9 positions match TRBD1. V gave up 4 bases and J gave up 5 bases; unmatched junction bases: 9. The CDR3 is 15 amino acids. CDR3 amino acids: CASSYRGQGSHEQYF. In DNA, the CDR3 is TGTGCCAGCAGTTACCGGGGACAGGGTTCCCACGAGCAGTACTTC.

The chain recombines TRBV4-2 with TRBJ2-3; no clear D gene. V was trimmed by 3 bases and J by 0 bases, leaving 10 bases between them. This CDR3 comprises 15 residues. Per the germline V gene, CDR1 is LGHNA and CDR2 is YNFKEQ. This CDR3 reads CASSHVTQSTDTQYF. In DNA form, the CDR3 reads TGTGCCAGCAGCCATGTCACGCAAAGCACAGATACGCAGTATTTT.

This clonotype was picked up a small number of times. The genes are TRBV20-1 and TRBJ2-4, with 9 bases fitting TRBD2. CDR3 size: 16 residues. Germline loops: CDR1 DFQATT, CDR2 SNEGSKA (reference sequence). J was trimmed by 0 bases and V by 2 bases; bases with no gene match: 5. The CDR3 sequence is CSARFLAGRAKNIQYF. In DNA, the CDR3 is TGCAGTGCTAGATTTCTAGCGGGGCGAGCCAAAAACATTCAGTACTTC.

This clonotype was seen ten or more times. The chain is built from TRBV29-1 and TRBJ2-1; tentative D call: TRBD2 (5 bases). The CDR3 length is 12 residues. CDR1 is SQVTM, CDR2 ANQGSEA, per germline. Trimming shortened V by 8 bases and J by 7 bases, and 15 bases separated the two germline ends. CDR3 DNA: TGCAGCTCTGGCAGTTCGGGGAATGAGCAGTTCTTC. It codes for CSSGSSGNEQFF.

V usage is TRBV15 and J usage is TRBJ2-1, with D possibly TRBD1 on 6 matching bases. V lost 1 base and J lost 4, with 20 bases in between. The CDR3 runs 18 residues. CDR1 is LNHNV and CDR2 is YYDKDF in the germline V gene (reference sequence). The CDR3 region has the DNA TGTGCCACCAGCAGAGGAGGGACATCGAGACTACGATACAATGAGCAGTTCTTC. Its translation is CATSRGGTSRLRYNEQFF. Full variable domain (remainder filled in from reference TRBV15 and TRBJ2-1): DAMVIQNPRYQVTQFGKPVTLSCSQTLNHNVMYWYQQKSSQAPKLLFHYYDKDFNNEADTPDNFQSRRPNTSFCFLDIRSPGLGDTAMYLCATSRGGTSRLRYNEQFFGPGTRLTVL.

This clonotype appeared a few times. The chain carries TRBV19 and TRBJ2-1; D may be TRBD2 (5 bases). V shed 10 bases and J shed 1 base, with 14 bases lying between them. Germline CDR1 LNHDA, CDR2 SQIVND (reference sequence). CDR3 length equals 14 residues. The CDR3 reads CATAPGSSYNEQFF. The CDR3 bases are TGTGCCACCGCGCCGGGGAGTTCCTACAATGAGCAGTTCTTC. The full variable domain, its missing parts supplied by reference TRBV19 and TRBJ2-1, is DGGITQSPKYLFRKEGQNVTLSCEQNLNHDAMYWYRQDPGQGLRLIYYSQIVNDFQKGDIAEGYSVSREKKESFPLTVTSAQKNPTAFYLCATAPGSSYNEQFFGPGTRLTVL.

The rearrangement links TRBV7-6 to TRBJ2-7, with 8 positions matching TRBD2. CDR1 and CDR2 (germline): SGHVS, FNYEAQ. This CDR3 region has 13 residues. V was pared by 8 bases and J by 7 bases, with 10 bases of the junction left unmatched. This chain's CDR3 is CASSKRETGEQYF. In DNA, the CDR3 is TGTGCCAGCTCGAAGCGGGAGACGGGTGAGCAGTACTTC.

Turning to this clonotype: A much larger clone is a single base away; this may be a read error. The conserved closing phenylalanine or tryptophan is absent in this CDR3, likely reflecting a read error. The V and J genes are TRBV20-1 and TRBJ1-3; 7 bases align to TRBD1. Germline values: CDR1 DFQATT, CDR2 SNEGSKA (reference sequence). There are 15 residues in the CDR3. V was clipped by 1 base and J by 0 bases; unmatched bases: 3. CDR3: CSARVPGGSGNTIYS. The CDR3 nucleotides are TGCAGTGCTAGAGTACCAGGGGGCTCTGGAAACACCATATATTCT.

The table lists this clonotype with many counts. The rearrangement joins TRBV7-2 to TRBJ2-4; D is uncertain. Germline CDR1 is SGHTA and CDR2 is FQGNSA. The CDR3 sequence is 13 residues long. V shed 6 bases and J shed 1 base, with 7 bases lying between them. The CDR3 loop reads CASSLVAKNIQYF. The CDR3 DNA reads as TGTGCCAGCAGTCTGGTTGCCAAAAACATTCAGTACTTC.

V usage is TRBV24-1 and J usage is TRBJ2-1, with D perhaps being TRBD1 or TRBD2 (6 bases each). The CDR3 covers 16 residues. CDR1 is KGHDR, CDR2 SFDVKD, per germline. With 4 bases removed from V and 8 bases from J, the gap between germline ends came to 20 bases. The DNA for the CDR3 is TGTGCCACCAGTGACCTTGGGAGGAGGGGGGCCTATGAGCAGTTCTTC. Amino acid sequence: CATSDLGRRGAYEQFF.

This clonotype was counted only a few times. This chain uses TRBV30 with TRBJ2-1; unclear D gene. Trimming removed 0 bases at V and 0 bases at J, with 6 bases between. The V gene's germline CDR1 is GTSNPN and CDR2 SVGIG (reference sequence). The CDR3 runs to 14 residues. The CDR3 region has the DNA TGTGCCTGGAGTGTAATCAGCTCCTACAATGAGCAGTTCTTC. It translates to CAWSVISSYNEQFF.

A remark on this clonotype: A read error is possible here, since a much larger clone lies one base away. This chain connects TRBV29-1 to TRBJ2-1; 7 nucleotides agree with TRBD2. The CDR3 has 12 amino acids. Germline CDR1 SQVTM, CDR2 ANQGSEA. The V and J ends lost 7 bases and 11 bases, in that order; junction bases with no gene match: 11. The CDR3 nucleotides read TGCAGCGCGAGGGAGGGAATAAATCAGCAGTTCTTC. This encodes CSAREGINQQFF.

This chain joins TRBV28 and TRBJ2-3; TRBD1 or TRBD2 may be the D gene (5 bases each). Germline V gene sequence: CDR1 MDHEN, CDR2 SYDVKM. This CDR3 is built from 15 residues. Between the trimmed V and J ends, which lost 5 bases and 4 bases, there was a span of 16 bases. CDR3 protein: CASSGFPGPSDTQYF. The CDR3 DNA reads as TGTGCCAGCAGTGGGTTTCCGGGACCTTCAGATACGCAGTATTTT.

This clonotype was counted only a few times. The rearrangement uses TRBV18 and TRBJ2-2, with a weak D call TRBD2 (6 bases). CDR3 size: 16 residues. Trimming stripped 6 bases from V and 1 base from J, with 15 bases between. Germline V gene lookup returns CDR1 KGHSH and CDR2 LQKENI. The CDR3 DNA reads TGTGCCAGCTCCTTGAAACGCGGGATGAACACCGGGGAGCTGTTTTTT. Its protein product is CASSLKRGMNTGELFF.

The rearrangement joins TRBV5-1 to TRBJ2-5; TRBD2 matches 9 bases. Trimming took 6 bases from V and 3 from J; bases not matched to a gene: 6. The CDR3 is 14 amino acids. Germline CDR1 reads SGHRS; CDR2 reads YFSETQ. The CDR3 reads CASIRAGGEETQYF. CDR3 in DNA: TGCGCCAGCATAAGAGCGGGAGGCGAAGAGACCCAGTACTTC. Combining the CDR3 with reference TRBV5-1 and TRBJ2-5 gives the whole variable domain KAGVTQTPRYLIKTRGQQVTLSCSPISGHRSVSWYQQTPGQGLQFLFEYFSETQRNKGNFPGRFSGRQFSNSRSEMNVSTLELGDSALYLCASIRAGGEETQYFGPGTRLLVL.